The T cell receptor beta chain described here comes from a study of CD8 T cells in ankylosing spondylitis. Study findings and constraints: Clones that were linked to disease were CD8+ and were relatively rare in peripheral blood. In ankylosing spondylitis blood, a motif of roughly eight highly homologous TCR beta variants appeared characteristic.

A note on this clonotype: Its antigen is currently unknown.

In making TCR beta libraries, quantitative 5'-RACE with molecular barcodes was used. TCRdb re-called the 5' RACE reads through MiXCR, storing one row per CDR3 protein. The data contain 200,000 to 250,000 distinct CDR3 sequences, roughly 26% of them singletons. The CDR3 runs to 13 residues. Germline CDR1 is SGHTA and CDR2 is FQGNSA. Between the trimmed V and J ends, which lost 3 bases and 5 bases, there was a span of 8 bases. Sequencing used blood, either unsorted or a sorted T cell fraction (not recorded which). The chain is built from TRBV7-2 and TRBJ2-1; D is undetermined. This receptor was obtained from a male donor with ankylosing spondylitis or in good health (not recorded which). CDR3 sequence reads: CASSFHRDNEQFF. The CDR3 DNA reads TGTGCCAGCAGCTTCCACCGAGACAATGAGCAGTTCTTC.